This record concerns one T cell receptor beta chain sequence. Its antigen has not been determined. No clone much larger than this one lies a single base away; base qualities are absent. The data were obtained in a study of blood T cell repertoires in COVID-19 (dated by TCRdb to about 2020). About the study as a whole: Collaborator samples came from the United States, Italy and Spain and covered acute and convalescent phases of COVID-19. The repertoires were released in a freely available public database intended as a resource for research on the immune response to SARS-CoV-2. Deeply sampled blood TCRbeta repertoires from subjects exposed to, actively infected with, or recovered from COVID-19 were included in the dataset. The prospective study material was composed of cDNA or gDNA derived from T cells, B-cell-depleted T cells, or PBMCs. Samples came from the ongoing ImmuneRACE study (first 160 participants) plus 1,254 subjects from 6 global collaborators. HLA class I and class II types, where available, came from metadata supplied by the sample provider rather than from assay-based typing. The sample metadata nearly always contained a de-identified subject ID, COVID-19 status, age in years and sex.

From a lookup of the germline V gene, CDR1 and CDR2 are MDHEN and SYDVKM. The CDR3 runs 12 amino acids, cysteine and phenylalanine included. Solely the CDR3 DNA is kept, with 36 bases framed from the first base. The germline V end is reduced by 6 bases and the J end by 3 bases; junction bases left unmatched: 1. General study outcomes and caveats: The amount of clinical and demographic metadata varied by source and participant and was provided uncurated.

Participants in the prospective study were enrolled through a virtual design, were aged 18 to 89 years, and lived in about two dozen United States geographic areas. To assign participants to cohorts, the prospective study relied on clinical history that participants themselves reported in a screening survey and a study questionnaire. Recovered participants in ImmuneRACE Cohort 3 were defined by two consecutive negative NP/OP PCR tests, clearance by a healthcare professional, or resolution of symptoms. Mobile phlebotomists in the prospective study collected whole blood, serum and a nasopharyngeal or oropharyngeal swab from every participant. Participants in the prospective study had the option to provide additional blood draws and questionnaires over a roughly 2-month period. Blood samples from the prospective study were shipped frozen or at room temperature prior to DNA extraction. TCRbeta CDR3 regions were amplified from genomic DNA using the immunoSEQ Assay, a bias-controlled multiplex PCR. On the authors' methods: The number of nucleated cells in each sample was estimated by amplification of reference gene primers within the assay. Sequence reads were collapsed and filtered to measure the absolute abundance of every unique TCRbeta CDR3 rearrangement. For each sample, productive Simpson clonality was calculated by taking the square root of Simpson's diversity index across productive rearrangements. The table comes from immuneACCESS by way of TCRdb, which keeps in-frame sequences with V and J called. Part of the clones is missing from these tables; in studies checked, under half for an unresolved V gene and the rest for unknown reasons. D and trimming come from the DNA, and the V and J calls and clone size come from that table. The sample has about 350,000 clones on record, 80% to 90% of them singletons. Clones ranked in the top ten supply 5.3% of the sample.

Sequencing was done on a sample of PBMCs or T cells enriched from blood (not recorded which). The chain is assembled from TRBV28 and TRBJ1-2, with TRBD1 matching 7 junction bases. The sequence derives from a woman under 40 who had recovered from COVID-19. CDR3 protein: CASSTGDYGYTF. The DNA sequence is given as TGTGCCAGCAGCACAGGGGACTATGGCTACACCTTC.